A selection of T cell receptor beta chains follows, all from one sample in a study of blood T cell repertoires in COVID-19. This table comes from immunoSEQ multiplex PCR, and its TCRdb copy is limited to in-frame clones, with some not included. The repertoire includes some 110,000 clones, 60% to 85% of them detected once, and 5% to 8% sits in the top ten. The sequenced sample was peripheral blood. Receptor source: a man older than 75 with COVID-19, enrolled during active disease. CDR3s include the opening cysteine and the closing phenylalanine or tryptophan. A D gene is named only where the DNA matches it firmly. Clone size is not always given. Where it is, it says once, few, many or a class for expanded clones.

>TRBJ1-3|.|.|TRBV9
TGTGCCAGCAGCGTAGGCGCGAGCTCTGGAAACACCATATATTTT
CASSVGASSGNTIYF
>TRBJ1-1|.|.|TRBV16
TGTGCCAGCAGCCAATCGTGGGTTAGGTTCGAGGGCGCTGAAGCTTTCTTT
CASSQSWVRFEGAEAFF
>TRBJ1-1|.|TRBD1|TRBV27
TGTGCCAGCTCCCCGAGGGGGCCGGGCGCTGAAGCTTTCTTT
CASSPRGPGAEAFF
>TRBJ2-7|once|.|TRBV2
TGTGCCAGCAGCCGAGGACAGTTAGAAACCTCCTACGAGCAGTACTTC
CASSRGQLETSYEQYF
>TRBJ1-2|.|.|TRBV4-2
TGTGCCAGCAGCCCCCTAGTAAGGACAAATAACTATGGCTACACCTTC
CASSPLVRTNNYGYTF
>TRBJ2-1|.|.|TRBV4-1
TGCGCCAGCAGTTTGGGGGCCCTAATCAATGAGCAGTTCTTC
CASSLGALINEQFF
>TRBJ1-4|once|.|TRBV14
TGTGCCAGCAGCTCCCAGCGGGGCGAAAAACTGTTTTTT
CASSSQRGEKLFF
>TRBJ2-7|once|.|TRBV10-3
TGTGCCATCACTAGGAGCCGGGAGAAGGAGCAGTACTTC
CAITRSREKEQYF
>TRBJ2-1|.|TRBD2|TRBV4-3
TGCGCCAGCAGCCAAGGATGGACTAGCGGGAGGGTCGACTCCTACAATGAGCAGTTCTTC
CASSQGWTSGRVDSYNEQFF
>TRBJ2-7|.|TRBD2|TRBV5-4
TGTGCCAGCAGCCCAGGGACTAGCGGGAGTGCCCACGAGCAGTACTTC
CASSPGTSGSAHEQYF
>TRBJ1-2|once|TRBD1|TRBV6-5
TGTGCCAGCAGTTCGGGGACAGCACTTAACTATGGCTACACCTTC
CASSSGTALNYGYTF
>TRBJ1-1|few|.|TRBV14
TGTGCCAGCAGCCGATTGGACAGGAACACTGAAGCTTTCTTT
CASSRLDRNTEAFF
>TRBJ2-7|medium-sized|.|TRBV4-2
TGTGCCAGCAGCCAGGCTCTAGCGCCATCGGAGTACGAGCAGTACTTC
CASSQALAPSEYEQYF